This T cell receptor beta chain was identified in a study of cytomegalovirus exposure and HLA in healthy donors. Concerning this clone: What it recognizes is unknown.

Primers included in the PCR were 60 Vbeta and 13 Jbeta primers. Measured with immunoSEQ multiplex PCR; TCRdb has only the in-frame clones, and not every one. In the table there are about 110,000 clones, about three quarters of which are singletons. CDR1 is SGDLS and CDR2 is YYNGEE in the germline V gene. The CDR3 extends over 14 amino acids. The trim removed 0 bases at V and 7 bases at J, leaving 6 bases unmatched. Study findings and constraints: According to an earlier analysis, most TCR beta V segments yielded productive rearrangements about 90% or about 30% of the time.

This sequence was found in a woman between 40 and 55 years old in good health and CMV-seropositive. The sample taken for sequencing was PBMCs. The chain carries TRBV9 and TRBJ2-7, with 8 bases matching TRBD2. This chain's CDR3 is CASSVDPLAGEQYF. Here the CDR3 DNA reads TGTGCCAGCAGCGTAGACCCCCTAGCGGGTGAGCAGTACTTC. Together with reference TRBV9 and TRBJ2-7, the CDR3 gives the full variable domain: DSGVTQTPKHLITATGQRVTLRCSPRSGDLSVYWYQQSLDQGLQFLIQYYNGEERAKGNILERFSAQQFPDLHSELNLSSLELGDSALYFCASSVDPLAGEQYFGPGTRLTVT.